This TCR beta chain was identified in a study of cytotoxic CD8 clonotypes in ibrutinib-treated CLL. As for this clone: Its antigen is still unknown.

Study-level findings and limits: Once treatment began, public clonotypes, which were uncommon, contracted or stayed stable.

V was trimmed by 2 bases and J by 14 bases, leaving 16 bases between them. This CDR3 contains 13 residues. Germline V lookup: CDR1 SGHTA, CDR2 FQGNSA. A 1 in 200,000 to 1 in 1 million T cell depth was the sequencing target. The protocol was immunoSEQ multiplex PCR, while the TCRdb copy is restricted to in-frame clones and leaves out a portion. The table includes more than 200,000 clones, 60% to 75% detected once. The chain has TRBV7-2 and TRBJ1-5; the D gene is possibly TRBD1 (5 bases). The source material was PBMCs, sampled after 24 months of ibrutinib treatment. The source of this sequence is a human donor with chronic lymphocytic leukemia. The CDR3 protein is CASSLSGTGEEHF. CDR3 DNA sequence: TGTGCCAGCAGCTTATCGGGTACGGGGGAGGAGCATTTT.